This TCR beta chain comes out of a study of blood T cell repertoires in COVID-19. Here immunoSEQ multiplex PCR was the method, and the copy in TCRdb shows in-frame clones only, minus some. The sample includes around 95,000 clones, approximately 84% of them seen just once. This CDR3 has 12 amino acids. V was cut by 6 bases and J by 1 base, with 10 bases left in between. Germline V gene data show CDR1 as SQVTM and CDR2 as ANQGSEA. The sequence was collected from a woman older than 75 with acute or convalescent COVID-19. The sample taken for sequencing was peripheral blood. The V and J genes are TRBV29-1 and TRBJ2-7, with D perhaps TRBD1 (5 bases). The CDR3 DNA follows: TGCAGCGTCCTGACAGAATCCTACGAGCAGTACGTC. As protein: CSVLTESYEQYV.